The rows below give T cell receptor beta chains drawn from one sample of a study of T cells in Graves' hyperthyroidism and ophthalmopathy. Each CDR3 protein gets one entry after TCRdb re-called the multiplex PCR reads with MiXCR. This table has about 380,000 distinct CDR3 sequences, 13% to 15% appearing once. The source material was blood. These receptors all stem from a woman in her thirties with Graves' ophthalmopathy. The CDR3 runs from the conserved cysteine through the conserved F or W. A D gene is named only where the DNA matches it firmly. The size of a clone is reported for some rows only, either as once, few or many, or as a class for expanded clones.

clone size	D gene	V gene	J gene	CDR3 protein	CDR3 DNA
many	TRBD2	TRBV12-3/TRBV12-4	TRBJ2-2	CASRPGGVNTGELFF	TGTGCCAGCAGACCCGGGGGGGTCAACACCGGGGAGCTGTTTTTT
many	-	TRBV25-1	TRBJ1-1	CASSDVNTEAFF	TGTGCCAGCAGTGATGTGAACACTGAAGCTTTCTTT
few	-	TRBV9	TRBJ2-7	CASSAGRRFHYEQYF	TGTGCCAGCAGCGCGGGTCGGCGATTCCACTACGAGCAGTACTTC
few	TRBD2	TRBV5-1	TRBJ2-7	CASSLTRTSGVPYEQYF	TGCGCCAGCAGCTTGACCCGGACTAGCGGGGTCCCCTACGAGCAGTACTTC
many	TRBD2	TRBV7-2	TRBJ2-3	CASSPLWTSGGSTDTQYF	TGTGCCAGCAGCCCGTTATGGACTAGCGGGGGTAGCACAGATACGCAGTATTTT
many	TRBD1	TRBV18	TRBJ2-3	CASSPLPGQGISTDTQYF	TGTGCCAGCTCACCCCTTCCGGGACAGGGGATATCCACAGATACGCAGTATTTT
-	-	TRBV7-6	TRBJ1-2	CASILGANYGYTF	TGTGCCAGCATCTTAGGAGCTAACTATGGCTACACCTTC
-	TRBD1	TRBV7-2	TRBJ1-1	CASSLSRGAGTEAFF	TGTGCCAGCAGCTTAAGCAGGGGGGCTGGGACTGAAGCTTTCTTT
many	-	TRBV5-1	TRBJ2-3	CASSLPPYTDTQYF	TGCGCCAGCAGCTTACCTCCTTACACAGATACGCAGTATTTT
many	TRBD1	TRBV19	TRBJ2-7	CASSYSGTDYEQYF	TGTGCCAGTAGTTACTCCGGGACAGACTACGAGCAGTACTTC
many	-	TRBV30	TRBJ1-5	CARLRDTKVHQPQHF	TGTGCCCGACTCCGGGACACTAAGGTGCATCAGCCCCAGCATTTT
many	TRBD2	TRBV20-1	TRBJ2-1	CSASRGGPYNEQFF	TGCAGTGCCAGTCGCGGGGGGCCCTACAATGAGCAGTTCTTC
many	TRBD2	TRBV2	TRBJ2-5	CASSDVVLAGDQETQYF	TGTGCCAGCAGTGACGTCGTGTTAGCGGGGGACCAAGAGACCCAGTACTTC
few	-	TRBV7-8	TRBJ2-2	CASSLPSGLGTGELFF	TGTGCCAGCAGCTTACCGAGCGGGCTGGGCACCGGGGAGCTGTTTTTT
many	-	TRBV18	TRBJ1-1	CASSPQTNTEAFF	TGTGCCAGCTCACCTCAAACGAACACTGAAGCTTTCTTT
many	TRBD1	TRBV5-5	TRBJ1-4	CASSFSDRLSPGKLFF	TGTGCCAGCAGCTTTTCGGACAGGCTATCCCCAGGAAAACTGTTTTTT
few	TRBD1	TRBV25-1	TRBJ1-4	CASSDLGQAREKLFF	TGTGCCAGCAGTGACCTTGGACAGGCCCGAGAAAAACTGTTTTTT
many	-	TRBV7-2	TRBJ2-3	CASSLDLVEDTQYF	TGTGCCAGCAGCTTAGATCTTGTCGAGGATACGCAGTATTTT
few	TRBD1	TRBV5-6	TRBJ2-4	CASNPPTGIPYF	TGTGCCAGCAATCCTCCGACAGGGATTCCGTACTTC
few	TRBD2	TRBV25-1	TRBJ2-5	CASSGSLGLAGDQYF	TGTGCCAGCAGTGGGTCGTTGGGACTAGCGGGGGACCAGTACTTC
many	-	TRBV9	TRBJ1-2	CASTGRDYGYTF	TGTGCCAGCACCGGGAGGGACTATGGCTACACCTTC
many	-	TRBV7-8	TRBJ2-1	CASSLAPQNNEQFF	TGTGCCAGCAGCTTAGCGCCACAGAACAATGAGCAGTTCTTC
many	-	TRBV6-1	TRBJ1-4	CASSGDATNEKLFF	TGTGCCAGCAGCGGGGATGCAACTAATGAAAAACTGTTTTTT
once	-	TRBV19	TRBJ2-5	CASSILDSVETQYF	TGTGCCAGTAGTATCCTCGATTCAGTGGAGACCCAGTACTTC
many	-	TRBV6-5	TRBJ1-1	CASSYGEMNTEAFF	TGTGCCAGCAGTTACGGTGAAATGAACACTGAAGCTTTCTTT
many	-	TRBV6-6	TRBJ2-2	CASSYDGGRTGELFF	TGTGCCAGCAGTTACGATGGGGGACGCACCGGGGAGCTGTTTTTT
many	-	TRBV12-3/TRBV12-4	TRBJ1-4	CASSLRRQRNEKLFF	TGTGCCAGCAGTTTACGGAGACAGCGTAATGAAAAACTGTTTTTT
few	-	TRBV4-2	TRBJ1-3	CASSPYSSGNTIYF	TGTGCCAGCAGCCCATACAGCTCTGGAAACACCATATATTTT
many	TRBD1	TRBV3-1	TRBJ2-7	CASSTGTGSYEQYF	TGTGCCAGCAGCACCGGGACAGGATCCTACGAGCAGTACTTC